This T cell receptor beta chain originates from a study of cytotoxic CD8 clonotypes in ibrutinib-treated CLL. General study points: Public clonotypes were seen rarely and were contracted or stable on treatment.

TCRdb keeps only in-frame clones here, not all; method: immunoSEQ multiplex PCR. Counted here are around 140,000 clones, 75% to 90% occurring once; the ten biggest clones make up about 2.1%. As concerns this clone: Its antigen is still unknown.

From germline, CDR1 is MDHEN and CDR2 SYDVKM. Trimming took 2 bases from V and 3 from J; bases not matched to a gene: 1. The CDR3 runs 15 residues. This specimen was PBMCs, taken after 24 months of ibrutinib treatment. The chain couples TRBV28 to TRBJ1-3, with 10 bases that match TRBD1. The TCR originated in a human donor with chronic lymphocytic leukemia. The CDR3 DNA is TGTGCCAGCAGTTTAAGGGACAGGGGTGGAAACACCATATATTTT. Translation: CASSLRDRGGNTIYF.